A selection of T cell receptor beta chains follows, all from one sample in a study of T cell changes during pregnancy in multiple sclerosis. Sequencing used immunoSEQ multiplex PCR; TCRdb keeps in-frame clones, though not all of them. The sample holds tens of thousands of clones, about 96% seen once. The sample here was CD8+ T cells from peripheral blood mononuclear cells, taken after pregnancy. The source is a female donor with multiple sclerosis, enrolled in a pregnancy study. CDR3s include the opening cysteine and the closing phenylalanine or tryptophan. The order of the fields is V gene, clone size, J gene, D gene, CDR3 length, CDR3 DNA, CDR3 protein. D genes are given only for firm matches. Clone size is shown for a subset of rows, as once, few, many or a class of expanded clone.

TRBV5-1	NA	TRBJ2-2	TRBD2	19	TGCGCCAGCAGCTTGGTCTCACTAGCGGGAACAGCGAACACCGGGGAGCTGTTTTTT	CASSLVSLAGTANTGELFF
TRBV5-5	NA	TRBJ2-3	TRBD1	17	TGTGCCAGCAGCACCCCCCACAGGGGGCTTGGCACAGATACGCAGTATTTT	CASSTPHRGLGTDTQYF
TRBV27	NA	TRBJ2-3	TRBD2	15	TGTGCCAGCAGGATAGCGGGAGGACCCCCAGATACGCAGTATTTT	CASRIAGGPPDTQYF
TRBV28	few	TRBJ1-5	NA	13	TGTGCCAGCAGTTTTCAGGGAAATCAGCCCCAGCATTTT	CASSFQGNQPQHF
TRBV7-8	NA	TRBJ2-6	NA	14	TGTGCCAGCATCGAGGATCCAGGGGCCAACGTCCTGACTTTC	CASIEDPGANVLTF
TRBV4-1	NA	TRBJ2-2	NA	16	TGCGCCAGCAGCCAAGGGCCAGGGACTGACACCGGGGAGCTGTTTTTT	CASSQGPGTDTGELFF
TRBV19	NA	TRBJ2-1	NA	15	TGTGCCAGTACCCTTAGCGGAAGCTCCTACAATGAGCAGTTCTTC	CASTLSGSSYNEQFF
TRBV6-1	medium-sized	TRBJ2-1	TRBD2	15	TGTGCCAGCAGTCCGACTAGCTGGGGTGACAATGAGCAGTTCTTC	CASSPTSWGDNEQFF
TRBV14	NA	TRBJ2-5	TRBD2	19	TGTGCCAGCAGCTCATGGACTAGCGGGACTAAGTCGTACCAAGAGACCCAGTACTTC	CASSSWTSGTKSYQETQYF
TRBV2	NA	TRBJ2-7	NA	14	TGTGCCAGCAGAGAAGGGACTGGGAGTGGCGAGCAGTACTTC	CASREGTGSGEQYF
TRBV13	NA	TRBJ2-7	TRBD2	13	TGTGCCAGCAGCCTGGGGGGGGAGGACGAGCAGTACTTC	CASSLGGEDEQYF
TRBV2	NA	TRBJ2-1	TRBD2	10	TGTGCCAGCGGGGGGGATGAGCAGTTCTTC	CASGGDEQFF
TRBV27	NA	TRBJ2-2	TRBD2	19	TGTGCCAGCAGTATCACCGGGACTAGCGGGTTCGCGAACACCGGGGAGCTGTTTTTT	CASSITGTSGFANTGELFF
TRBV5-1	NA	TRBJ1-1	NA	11	TGCGCCAGCAGATTGGGGCAGAGGGCTTTCTTT	CASRLGQRAFF
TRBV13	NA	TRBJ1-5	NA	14	TGTGCCAGCAGCTTAGGGTCGGGGGACCAGCCCCAGCATTTT	CASSLGSGDQPQHF
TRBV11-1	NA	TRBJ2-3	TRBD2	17	TGTGCCAGCAGCTTGGGGGCTAGCGGGACAATTTCGGATACGCAGTATTTT	CASSLGASGTISDTQYF
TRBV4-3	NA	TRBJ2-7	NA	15	TGCGCCAGCAGCCAAGACGCCGGAGGGCCATACGAGCAGTACTTC	CASSQDAGGPYEQYF
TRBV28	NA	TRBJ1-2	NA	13	TGTGCCAGCAGTTTATGGCAGAACTATGGCTACACCTTC	CASSLWQNYGYTF
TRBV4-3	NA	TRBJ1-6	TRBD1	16	TGCGCCAGCAGCCAGGGGACAGGGACAGAGAATTCACCCCTCCACTTT	CASSQGTGTENSPLHF
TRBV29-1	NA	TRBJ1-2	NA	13	TGCAGCGTTCCTACCGAGAATAACTATGGCTACACCTTC	CSVPTENNYGYTF
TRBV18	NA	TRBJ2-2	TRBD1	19	TGTGCCAGCTCACCATCCACCGAGAACAGGGACAGGAACACCGGGGAGCTGTTTTTT	CASSPSTENRDRNTGELFF
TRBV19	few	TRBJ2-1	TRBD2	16	TGTGCCAGTAGTAGGGGGGGGAGTCTGTCCTACAATGAGCAGTTCTTC	CASSRGGSLSYNEQFF
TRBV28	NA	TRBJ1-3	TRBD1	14	TGTGCCAGCAGTTTCCAGGGGGTAGGAAACACCATATATTTT	CASSFQGVGNTIYF
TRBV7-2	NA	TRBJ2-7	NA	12	TGTGCCAGCAGCGGTGACTCTTACGAGCAGTACTTC	CASSGDSYEQYF
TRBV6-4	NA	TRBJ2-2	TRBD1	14	TGTGCCAGCAGTGACGGACAGGACACCGGGGAGCTGTTTTTT	CASSDGQDTGELFF
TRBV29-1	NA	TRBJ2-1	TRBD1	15	TGCAGCGTTGACGGGACAGGGGCCATCTACAATGAGCAGTTCTTC	CSVDGTGAIYNEQFF
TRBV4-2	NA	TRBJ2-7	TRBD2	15	TGTGCCAGCAGCTCCAGCGGGGGTAGCTCCTACGAGCAGTACTTC	CASSSSGGSSYEQYF
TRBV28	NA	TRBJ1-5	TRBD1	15	TGTGCCAGCAGGTGGGACAGGGGCCACAATCAGCCCCAGCATTTT	CASRWDRGHNQPQHF
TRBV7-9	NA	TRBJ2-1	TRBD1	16	TGTGCCAGCAGCACCCGAGGACAGGTTCTAATGGATGAGCAGTTCTTC	CASSTRGQVLMDEQFF
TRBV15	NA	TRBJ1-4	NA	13	TGTGCCACCAGCAAAGACAGTTTTGAAAAACTGTTTTTT	CATSKDSFEKLFF
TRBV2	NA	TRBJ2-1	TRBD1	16	TGTGCCAGCAGAGAGTTCCGGGACAGGGAAGGCAATGAGCAGTTCTTC	CASREFRDREGNEQFF
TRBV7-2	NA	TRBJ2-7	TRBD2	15	TGTGCCAGCAGCTTATTATCTAGCGGCGACTACGAGCAGTACTTC	CASSLLSSGDYEQYF
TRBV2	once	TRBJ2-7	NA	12	TGTGCCAGCAGTGAAGCGGGGAGCGAGCAGTACTTC	CASSEAGSEQYF
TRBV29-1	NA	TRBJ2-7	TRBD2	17	TGCAGCGTTGAAGAAGCTAGCGGGATCGCCCCCTATTACGAGCAGTACTTC	CSVEEASGIAPYYEQYF
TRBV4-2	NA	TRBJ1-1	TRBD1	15	TGTGCCAGCAGCCAAGCAGGGGGTATGAACACTGAAGCTTTCTTT	CASSQAGGMNTEAFF
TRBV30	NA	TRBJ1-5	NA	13	TGTGCCTGGAACAGGGAAGGCAATCAGCCCCAGCATTTT	CAWNREGNQPQHF
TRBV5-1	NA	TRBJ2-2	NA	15	TGCGCCAGCAGCTCCCAGCGGGTCAACACCGGGGAGCTGTTTTTT	CASSSQRVNTGELFF
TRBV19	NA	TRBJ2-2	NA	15	TGTGCCAGTATCAAGGGGCCAGGGATAACCGGGGAGCTGTTTTTT	CASIKGPGITGELFF
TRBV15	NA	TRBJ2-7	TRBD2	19	TGTGCCACCAGGGATGGGGGGGTTAGCGGGAGATGGGGAACCTACGAGCAGTACTTC	CATRDGGVSGRWGTYEQYF
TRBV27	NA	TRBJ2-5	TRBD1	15	TGTGCCAGCAGTTTCGGGACAGATTTTCGGGAGACCCAGTACTTC	CASSFGTDFRETQYF
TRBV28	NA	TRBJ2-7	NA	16	TGTGCCAGCAGTTTAAGGGGGGGGGACGGGACCTACGAGCAGTACTTC	CASSLRGGDGTYEQYF
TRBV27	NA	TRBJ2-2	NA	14	TGTGCCAGCAGACCAGGGGCGGGCACCGGGGAGCTGTTTTTT	CASRPGAGTGELFF
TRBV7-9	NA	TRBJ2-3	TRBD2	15	TGTGCCAGCATCGCGGGAGGGTCCTACACAGATACGCAGTATTTT	CASIAGGSYTDTQYF
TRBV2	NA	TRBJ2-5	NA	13	TGTGCCAGCAGTGAGGGGCCAGGGGAGACCCAGTACTTC	CASSEGPGETQYF
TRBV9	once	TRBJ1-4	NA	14	TGTGCCAGCAGCCCGCGGGGCCCTAATGAAAAACTGTTTTTT	CASSPRGPNEKLFF
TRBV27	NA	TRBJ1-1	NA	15	TGTGCCAGCAGTTTATCGGGCCAGGGGATTACTGAAGCTTTCTTT	CASSLSGQGITEAFF
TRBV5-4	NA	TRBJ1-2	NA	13	TGTGCCAGCAGTACGTCAGGGTTTTATGGCTACACCTTC	CASSTSGFYGYTF
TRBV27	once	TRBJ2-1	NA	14	TGTGCCAGCAGTAGCGGACGGTACCTAAATGAGCAGTTCTTC	CASSSGRYLNEQFF
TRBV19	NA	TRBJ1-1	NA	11	TGTGCCAGTGCCCGGGGCACTGAAGCTTTCTTT	CASARGTEAFF